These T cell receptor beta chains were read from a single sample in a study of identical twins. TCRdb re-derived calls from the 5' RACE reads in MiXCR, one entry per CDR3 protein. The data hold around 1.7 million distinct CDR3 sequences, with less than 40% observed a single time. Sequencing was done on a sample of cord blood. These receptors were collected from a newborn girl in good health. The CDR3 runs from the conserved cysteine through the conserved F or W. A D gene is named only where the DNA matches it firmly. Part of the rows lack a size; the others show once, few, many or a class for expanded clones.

CAISEPGLAGDYEQYF	TGTGCCATCAGTGAGCCGGGACTAGCGGGAGACTACGAGCAGTACTTC	TRBV10-3	TRBJ2-7	TRBD2	few
CASSERGRGYGYTF	TGTGCCAGCAGTGAAAGGGGGCGAGGCTATGGCTACACCTTC	TRBV6-1	TRBJ1-2	TRBD1	few
CASSGTSGYQETQYF	TGTGCCAGCAGTGGGACTAGCGGGTACCAAGAGACCCAGTACTTC	TRBV25-1	TRBJ2-5	TRBD2	many
CAISESGQGYNEQYF	TGTGCCATCAGTGAGTCGGGACAGGGATACAATGAGCAGTACTTC	TRBV10-3	TRBJ2-7	TRBD1	NA
CSARVLGQGPYQETQFF	TGCAGTGCTAGAGTCCTAGGTCAGGGACCCTACCAAGAGACCCAGTTCTTC	TRBV20-1	TRBJ2-1	NA	NA
CSGGEEYGYTF	TGCAGCGGTGGCGAGGAGTATGGCTACACCTTC	TRBV29-1	TRBJ1-2	NA	many
CASSLNRALANYGYTF	TGTGCCAGCAGCTTGAACAGGGCCCTAGCTAACTATGGCTACACCTTC	TRBV12-3/TRBV12-4	TRBJ1-2	NA	few
CASSQGTRDTQYF	TGTGCCAGCAGTCAGGGAACGCGAGATACGCAGTATTTT	TRBV6-1	TRBJ2-3	NA	few
CSASNLGTSGMRGWNEQYF	TGCAGTGCTAGTAACCTAGGGACTAGCGGGATGCGAGGGTGGAATGAGCAGTACTTC	TRBV20-1	TRBJ2-5	TRBD2	few
CSALSGTGYEQYF	TGCAGTGCGCTTTCCGGGACAGGCTACGAGCAGTACTTC	TRBV20-1	TRBJ2-7	TRBD1	NA
CSARDPENHPTQYF	TGCAGTGCTAGAGACCCCGAGAACCACCCGACCCAGTACTTC	TRBV20-1	TRBJ2-5	NA	NA
CASSGEGREKNYEQYF	TGTGCCAGCTCAGGGGAAGGGAGGGAAAAGAACTACGAGCAGTACTTC	TRBV18	TRBJ2-7	TRBD2	NA
CAGSKSDRVSEQFF	TGTGCCGGCAGCAAGTCGGACAGGGTGAGTGAGCAGTTCTTC	TRBV21-1	TRBJ2-1	NA	NA
CASSPRGRTNTGELFF	TGCGCCAGCAGCCCCAGGGGGCGAACGAACACCGGGGAGCTGTTTTTT	TRBV5-1	TRBJ2-2	TRBD1	few
CASSQGGNEKLFF	TGCGCCAGCAGCCAGGGTGGTAATGAAAAACTGTTTTTT	TRBV4-1	TRBJ1-4	NA	many
CSATRGLAGGYNEQFF	TGCAGTGCAACGAGGGGACTAGCGGGAGGGTACAATGAGCAGTTCTTC	TRBV20-1	TRBJ2-1	TRBD2	few
CAISESEGTEAFF	TGTGCCATCAGTGAGTCGGAGGGGACTGAAGCTTTCTTT	TRBV10-3	TRBJ1-1	NA	few
CASGPPPRGDYEQYF	TGTGCTAGTGGTCCCCCTCCAAGGGGGGACTACGAGCAGTACTTC	TRBV12-5	TRBJ2-7	NA	few
CASSLSTAYNGQFF	TGTGCCAGCAGTTTAAGTACGGCCTACAATGGGCAGTTCTTC	TRBV27	TRBJ2-1	NA	NA
CATSRDPGADTQYF	TGTGCCACCAGCAGAGATCCGGGGGCAGATACGCAGTATTTT	TRBV15	TRBJ2-3	NA	many